This TCR beta chain was captured by sequencing in a study of beta chain features in type 1 diabetes. Study results and caveats: VDJ junctions from patients with type 1 diabetes contained fewer insertions and more deletions. People with Type 1 diabetes carried modestly yet significantly shorter TCRB CDR3s in all four CD4+ subsets.

Investigators reverse transcribed all isolated RNA, so they sequenced expressed TCRB transcripts. The data were produced by immunoSEQ multiplex PCR, yet TCRdb's version contains in-frame clones alone and is incomplete. The table lists hundreds of thousands of clones, about an eighth of them singletons. The CDR3 is 12 residues long. V shed 6 bases, J shed 5 bases, and the junction held 4 bases outside the gene matches. The germline gives CDR1 SQVTM, CDR2 ANQGSEA. Comment on this clone: Antigen specificity is unknown.

Sequencing input: naive CD4+ T cells from blood. This chain connects TRBV29-1 to TRBJ2-7; 10 nucleotides agree with TRBD1. This TCR derives from a young man with type 1 diabetes. The CDR3 DNA reads TGCAGCGTGAGACAGGGGGCGGACGAGCAGTACTTC. It encodes CSVRQGADEQYF.